The TCR beta chain described here comes from a study of blood T cell repertoires in COVID-19. Study-level background: From the United States, Italy and Spain came samples of acute and convalescent COVID-19. Sources were T cells, B-cell-depleted T cells, or PBMCs; the material itself was cDNA or gDNA.

Original methodology: Researchers report that nucleated cell counts were estimated from reference gene primer amplification. Data came from immunoSEQ multiplex PCR; TCRdb stores just in-frame clones and leaves some out. That table gives V, J and clone size, and the DNA gave D and trimming. The sample gives 200,000 to 300,000 clones, roughly 86% of which show up once; roughly 9.8% is in the top ten. The CDR3 length is 20 residues. V trimming: 0 bases; J trimming: 5 bases; junction bases outside the gene matches: 18. Germline V gene data show CDR1 as LGHNT and CDR2 as FRNRAP. The sequencing input was peripheral blood. The sequence was collected from a man aged 40-50 years who had recovered from COVID-19. The chain joins TRBV12-5 to TRBJ1-2; TRBD1 matches 10 bases. CDR3 nucleotides: TGTGCTAGTGGTTTGGTACTCGGCCCGGGACAGGGGACGGGGGTATATGGCTACACCTTC. This gives the protein CASGLVLGPGQGTGVYGYTF.